This T cell receptor beta chain stems from a study of blood T cell repertoires in COVID-19. For the study at large: COVID-19 samples from acute and convalescent phases originated in the United States, Italy and Spain. In each case, the material was cDNA or gDNA derived from T cells, B-cell-depleted T cells, or PBMCs.

The germline V gene has CDR1 MGHDK and CDR2 SYGVNS. V was shortened by 3 bases and J by 4 bases, with 16 bases between the two germline ends. This CDR3 contains 16 residues. As processed by the authors: Amplification from reference gene primers served as the basis for estimated nucleated cell counts. The repertoire was sequenced with immunoSEQ multiplex PCR; TCRdb's copy has only in-frame clones and lacks some. V and J calls and clone size are given by that table; D and trimming were obtained from the DNA. There are roughly 200,000 clones in the sample; 65% to 90% occur only once, and roughly 5.7% lies in the top ten.

This sequence originates from a man older than 75 with acute or convalescent COVID-19. Sequencing used peripheral blood. The gene calls are TRBV25-1 and TRBJ2-1, with D possibly being TRBD1 (6 bases). The CDR3 coding sequence is TGTGCCAGCAGTGATGCCACAACAGGGATTTACAATGAGCAGTTCTTC. Translating gives CASSDATTGIYNEQFF.